This entry lists 30 T cell receptor beta chains sequenced from one sample in a study of blood T cells in healthy people across ages. A second roughly 6 to 12 cycle PCR used barcoded and J-beta primers. In TCRdb, the 5' RACE reads were re-called with MiXCR into one record per CDR3 protein. Of around 900,000 distinct CDR3 sequences detected, around 54% appear once; the ten largest clones hold about 22%. The sample was blood. The receptors were gathered from a woman between 55 and 75 years old in good health.

The chain couples TRBV7-9 to TRBJ2-3, with D maybe TRBD2 (8 bases). This CDR3 is 16 amino acids long. The V gene's germline CDR1 is SEHNR and CDR2 FQNEAQ (reference sequence). Trimming removed 8 bases at V and 3 bases at J, with 21 bases between. The CDR3 nucleotides are TGTGCCAGCGAGCGGGACAGCGGGAGTTGGACAGATACGCAGTATTTT. Its translation is CASERDSGSWTDTQYF.

The V gene is TRBV6-6, the J gene TRBJ2-4, with D maybe TRBD2 (6 bases). The J call may not be correct, given that the DNA end is closer to TRBJ2-7. This CDR3 has 11 residues. Germline V gene data show CDR1 as MNHNY and CDR2 as SVGAGI (reference sequence). CDR3 coding DNA: TGTGCCACAGGGACTCCCAACGAGCAGTACTTC. It translates to CATGTPNEQYF.

On this clonotype: An end of the junction differs from the germline gene, which may be a read error. CDR3 DNA sequence: TGCAGTGCCAGAGATCGGGACAGAACCTACGAGCAGTACTTC. This encodes CSARDRDRTYEQYF. The chain carries TRBV20-1 and TRBJ2-7; 7 positions agree with TRBD1. The CDR3 is 14 residues long. CDR1 and CDR2 (germline): DFQATT, SNEGSKA (reference sequence).

The chain couples TRBV27 to TRBJ2-3; tentatively, D is TRBD2 (5 bases). This CDR3 spans 15 amino acids. Germline assignment: CDR1 MNHEY and CDR2 SMNVEV (reference sequence). V gave up 3 bases and J gave up 5 bases, with 15 bases separating them. CDR3 sequence: CASSFGRPGIDTQYF. The CDR3 nucleotides read TGTGCCAGCAGTTTTGGGCGGCCGGGGATAGATACGCAGTATTTT.

This clonotype turned up a few times. The gene calls are TRBV29-1 and TRBJ1-1; D is uncertain. Trimming removed 5 bases from V and 3 bases from J, with 13 bases in between. The germline gives CDR1 SQVTM, CDR2 ANQGSEA. The CDR3 is 13 residues long. CDR3: CSVTTDLYTEAFF. The CDR3 coding sequence is TGCAGCGTTACCACAGACCTATACACTGAAGCTTTCTTT.

The sample holds a few counts of this clonotype. This rearrangement joins TRBV2 to TRBJ2-3, with D perhaps given as TRBD1 or TRBD2 (5 bases each). V lost 8 bases and J lost 14, with 23 bases in between. CDR3 size: 13 residues. Germline assignment: CDR1 SNHLY and CDR2 FYNNEI. The CDR3 protein is CASGGSEIREPYF. DNA of the CDR3: TGTGCCAGCGGGGGATCGGAAATCCGAGAGCCGTATTTT.

The rearrangement links TRBV2 to TRBJ1-2; 8 nucleotides agree with TRBD1. Germline values: CDR1 SNHLY, CDR2 FYNNEI. CDR3 length: 18 residues. The V segment lost 0 bases and the J segment 4 bases; nucleotides outside the gene matches: 13. DNA for the CDR3: TGTGCCAGCAGTGAAGCCGGACAGGGATCCTGGAGGGGCTATGGCTACACCTTC. It is translated as CASSEAGQGSWRGYGYTF.

The rearrangement uses TRBV12-3 or TRBV12-4 and TRBJ1-5; 8 bases align to TRBD1. The junction had 5 bases not matched to a gene; V was cut back by 6 bases and J by 7 bases. This CDR3 has 13 residues. The CDR3 DNA reads TGTGCCAGCAGCAACAGGGGGAAGCAGCCCCAGCATTTT. This sequence encodes CASSNRGKQPQHF.

The chain employs TRBV20-1 and TRBJ2-1; TRBD2 matches 11 bases. With 2 bases clipped from V and 5 bases from J, the junction kept 5 bases outside the gene matches. Germline loops: CDR1 DFQATT, CDR2 SNEGSKA (reference sequence). CDR3 length: 15 residues. The chain's CDR3 is CSARNPSGRNNEQFF. For the CDR3, the DNA is TGCAGTGCTAGAAACCCTAGCGGGAGGAACAATGAGCAGTTCTTC.

In DNA form, the CDR3 reads TGTGCCAGTGCCATTAGGGAGACCCAGTACTTC. Its protein is CASAIRETQYF. The chain uses TRBV7-2 and TRBJ2-5; no definite D call. Germline V gives CDR1 SGHTA, CDR2 FQGNSA. The CDR3 has 11 residues. Trimming removed 9 bases from V and 5 bases from J, with 10 bases in between.

This clonotype appeared a few times. The chain joins TRBV12-3 or TRBV12-4 to TRBJ1-6, with TRBD1 identical over 9 bases. The V segment lost 6 bases and the J segment 7 bases; nucleotides outside the gene matches: 4. The CDR3 is 14 residues long. The CDR3 region has the DNA TGTGCCAGCAGAGCCGGGACAGGGAATTCACCCCTCCACTTT. It specifies CASRAGTGNSPLHF.

This clonotype was detected a few times. The gene calls are TRBV5-1 and TRBJ2-3; 8 positions match TRBD2. The ends lost 6 bases at V and 0 bases at J; junction bases unmatched: 9. The CDR3 has 16 amino acids. CDR1 SGHRS and CDR2 YFSETQ come from the germline V gene. CDR3 residues: CASMPSGSYSTDTQYF. The CDR3 coding sequence is TGCGCCAGCATGCCCAGCGGGAGTTATAGCACAGATACGCAGTATTTT.

The V and J genes are TRBV29-1 and TRBJ1-2; 9 positions agree with TRBD1. The CDR3 is 12 amino acids. The J segment lost 8 bases and the V segment lost 6 bases, leaving 7 bases of the junction unmatched. Germline values: CDR1 SQVTM, CDR2 ANQGSEA. The DNA of the CDR3 is TGCAGCGTAGGGAACAGGGGGCCCGGCTACACCTTC. This translates into CSVGNRGPGYTF.

This rearrangement joins TRBV7-2 to TRBJ1-2; D ambiguous. The CDR3 totals 11 residues. V was clipped by 6 bases and J by 3 bases, with 5 bases between them. Germline V gene lookup returns CDR1 SGHTA and CDR2 FQGNSA. The chain's CDR3 is CASSWYYGYTF. The CDR3 nucleotides read TGTGCCAGCAGTTGGTACTATGGCTACACCTTC.

Remarks on this clonotype: This may come from a read error, since a much larger clone is one base off. The gene calls are TRBV29-1 and TRBJ2-5; unclear D gene. The J call could be wrong; TRBJ2-7 is a better fit for the DNA end. The CDR3 runs 13 residues. Germline loops: CDR1 SQVTM, CDR2 ANQGSEA. The CDR3 here is CSVGTSRNCEQYF. The CDR3 nucleotides read TGCAGCGTTGGTACTTCCAGGAACTGCGAGCAGTACTTC.

The chain links TRBV28 to TRBJ2-5; TRBD2 matches 7 bases. J was trimmed by 8 bases and V by 7 bases; bases with no gene match: 13. CDR3 length equals 14 residues. Germline V gives CDR1 MDHEN, CDR2 SYDVKM. The CDR3 loop reads CASIPAGDLATQYF. CDR3 nucleotides: TGTGCCAGCATCCCCGCGGGGGATCTTGCCACCCAGTACTTC.

The count of this clonotype is one. Written as DNA, the CDR3 is TGTGCCAGCAGCCAAGGTTTATACACAGATACGCAGTATTTT. Protein sequence: CASSQGLYTDTQYF. The chain joins TRBV3-1 to TRBJ2-3, with D unclear. V was clipped by 1 base and J by 2 bases, with 7 bases between them. This CDR3 has 14 residues. Germline V gene data show CDR1 as LGHDT and CDR2 as YNNKEL (reference sequence).

The gene calls are TRBV28 and TRBJ2-5, with D perhaps TRBD1 or TRBD2 (6 bases each). V shed 5 bases and J shed 4 bases, with 14 bases lying between them. The CDR3 is made up of 14 amino acids. Germline V CDR1 and CDR2: MDHEN, SYDVKM. The CDR3 DNA follows: TGTGCCAGCAGTCGCGTCAGGGGAGGAGAGACCCAGTACTTC. It yields the protein CASSRVRGGETQYF.

The J gene is TRBJ2-1, the V gene TRBV29-1; the match to TRBD2 covers 12 bases. The CDR3 runs to 15 residues. Unmatched junction bases numbered 4, after V lost 0 bases and J lost 7 bases. The germline gives CDR1 SQVTM, CDR2 ANQGSEA. CDR3 amino acids: CSVEERLAGGNEQFF. DNA of the CDR3: TGCAGCGTTGAAGAGCGCCTAGCGGGAGGGAATGAGCAGTTCTTC.

In its sample, this clonotype was seen many times. V gene TRBV7-2 combines with J gene TRBJ2-3; 9 positions match TRBD1. The germline V gene has CDR1 SGHTA and CDR2 FQGNSA. This CDR3 has 16 amino acids. The J segment lost 3 bases and the V segment lost 5 bases, leaving 9 bases of the junction unmatched. The CDR3 sequence: CASSTHGTGPTDTQYF. The CDR3 DNA reads TGTGCCAGCAGCACGCACGGGACAGGGCCTACAGATACGCAGTATTTT.

In the case of this clonotype: A read error may produce the germline difference seen at one junction end. This chain joins TRBV20-1 and TRBJ2-5, with a weak D call TRBD1 (6 bases). The germline V gene encodes CDR1 DFQATT and CDR2 SNEGSKA (reference sequence). The CDR3 contains 13 residues. For the CDR3, the DNA is TGCGGTGCTGAATTACAGGGTCGGGAGACCCAGTACTTC. This translates into CGAELQGRETQYF.

V gene TRBV27 combines with J gene TRBJ2-7; tentative D call: TRBD2 (6 bases). Trimming shortened V by 4 bases and J by 5 bases, and 15 bases separated the two germline ends. Germline CDR1 and CDR2: MNHEY and SMNVEV (reference sequence). The CDR3 length is 14 residues. The CDR3 reads CASSYTGARHEQYF. The DNA for the CDR3 is TGTGCCAGCAGTTACACGGGAGCCCGACACGAGCAGTACTTC.

The V call is TRBV5-6, the J call TRBJ2-6; possible D gene TRBD2, 6 bases. V was pared by 7 bases and J by 0 bases, with 14 bases between. CDR3 length: 16 residues. Germline V lookup: CDR1 SGHDT, CDR2 YYEEEE. CDR3 in DNA: TGTGCCAGCCGTGTTCGGGGGTCCTCTGGGGCCAACGTCCTGACTTTC. Translation gives CASRVRGSSGANVLTF.

The chain has TRBV3-1 and TRBJ2-3; TRBD2 is a possible D gene (6 bases). Trimming cost V 0 bases and J 5 bases, with 12 bases left between them. Germline values: CDR1 LGHDT, CDR2 YNNKEL (reference sequence). The CDR3 runs to 15 residues. Here the CDR3 reads CASSQDLRERDTQYF. The CDR3 nucleotides read TGTGCCAGCAGCCAAGATCTCCGGGAGAGAGATACGCAGTATTTT.

The chain joins TRBV6-2 or TRBV6-3 to TRBJ2-5, with 14 bases that match TRBD2. CDR1 and CDR2 from the germline V gene are MNHEY and SVGEGT. With 2 bases clipped from V and 5 bases from J, the junction kept 7 bases outside the gene matches. The CDR3 is 17 amino acids. CDR3 bases: TGTGCCAGCAGTTACGGACTAGCGGGAGGTCTTCTGGAGACCCAGTACTTC. It yields the protein CASSYGLAGGLLETQYF.

This chain uses TRBV28 with TRBJ2-7; D call uncertain. Near its end, the DNA agrees better with TRBJ2-5, so the J call may be wrong. The CDR3 consists of 12 residues. From germline, CDR1 is MDHEN and CDR2 SYDVKM. Here the CDR3 reads CASSAWVETQYF. The CDR3 bases are TGTGCCAGCAGTGCTTGGGTTGAGACCCAGTACTTC.

J is TRBJ2-1 and V is TRBV29-1; 12 bases agree with TRBD2. The J call could be wrong; TRBJ2-7 is a better fit for the DNA end. This CDR3 comprises 17 residues. From germline, CDR1 is SQVTM and CDR2 ANQGSEA. The CDR3 DNA follows: TGCAGCGTTCCCGGGACTAGCGGGCAGAGCTCCTACAATGAGCAGTACTTC. This gives the protein CSVPGTSGQSSYNEQYF.

The chain employs TRBV20-1 and TRBJ2-1, with 11 bases identical to TRBD1. V lost 4 bases to trimming and J lost 8 bases; unmatched junction nucleotides: 10. CDR1 DFQATT and CDR2 SNEGSKA come from the germline V gene (reference sequence). CDR3 length: 15 residues. In nucleotides, the CDR3 is TGCAGTGCTAATCCCGGGGACAGGGGGTCCCATGAGCAGTTCTTC. The encoded protein is CSANPGDRGSHEQFF.

The chain joins TRBV6-2 or TRBV6-3 to TRBJ2-1; D gene unclear. The germline CDR1 and CDR2 sequences are MNHEY and SVGEGT. CDR3 length: 12 residues. V was clipped by 7 bases and J by 2 bases, with 6 bases between them. This chain's CDR3 is CASMTPYNEQFF. The CDR3 coding sequence is TGTGCCAGCATGACCCCCTACAATGAGCAGTTCTTC.

The genes are TRBV9 and TRBJ2-5; 7 positions match TRBD2. With V trimmed by 3 bases and J by 1 base, 6 bases remained unmatched. This CDR3 has 15 amino acids. Looked up from germline, CDR1 is SGDLS and CDR2 is YYNGEE. CDR3 sequence: CASSARSGIQETQYF. In DNA, the CDR3 is TGTGCCAGCAGCGCCCGAAGCGGGATCCAAGAGACCCAGTACTTC.